The clone carrying this T cell receptor beta chain was found once. These data are taken from a study of blood T cell repertoires in COVID-19. Study overall: COVID-19 samples, acute and convalescent, were from the United States, Italy and Spain.

The ends lost 3 bases at V and 3 bases at J; junction bases unmatched: 7. The germline CDR1 and CDR2 sequences are LNHDA and SQIVND (reference sequence). This CDR3 is built from 15 residues. Study processing details: Using reference gene primer amplification, nucleated cell counts were estimated. Produced via immunoSEQ multiplex PCR; TCRdb's table is partial and in-frame only. Clone size and the V and J calls come from that table; the DNA yielded D and trimming. Of approximately 120,000 clones listed, around 78% are singletons. The chain links TRBV19 to TRBJ2-7; 8 bases line up with TRBD1. Sequencing input: peripheral blood. This receptor was obtained from a human donor in a cohort sampled during active COVID-19. The CDR3 loop reads CASSMSAGGLYEQYF. Here the CDR3 DNA reads TGTGCCAGTAGTATGAGCGCAGGGGGCCTCTACGAGCAGTACTTC.